Listed below are T cell receptor beta chains from one sample, sequenced in a study of blood T cell repertoires in COVID-19. Generated by immunoSEQ multiplex PCR, the TCRdb table keeps only in-frame clones and is missing some. The data hold some 300,000 clones, with more than 75% observed a single time. Material: PBMCs or T cells enriched from blood (not recorded which). The source is a woman aged 55-70 years in a cohort exposed to, infected with or recovered from COVID-19 (not recorded which). CDR3s include the opening cysteine and the closing phenylalanine or tryptophan. The order of the fields is D gene, J gene, V gene, CDR3 length, clone size, CDR3 protein, CDR3 DNA. D genes are given only for firm matches. Size tells how often a clone was seen (once, few, many) or the class of an expanded clone, and some rows leave it out.

>.|TRBJ2-7|TRBV28|13|once
CASRGGGVYEQYF
TGTGCCAGCAGAGGGGGAGGGGTTTACGAGCAGTACTTC
>TRBD1|TRBJ2-2|TRBV18|15|.
CASSLDRGGTGELFF
TGTGCCAGCTCATTGGACAGGGGCGGCACCGGGGAGCTGTTTTTT
>.|TRBJ2-5|TRBV5-1|15|.
CASSLGAGSQETQYF
TGCGCCAGCAGCTTGGGGGCAGGGTCCCAAGAGACCCAGTACTTC
>.|TRBJ1-2|TRBV14|13|.
CASSQDGLYGYTF
TGTGCCAGCAGCCAAGATGGGCTCTATGGCTACACCTTC
>TRBD1|TRBJ2-7|TRBV6-6|16|.
CASSYTKTGTLSEQYF
TGTGCCAGCAGTTACACCAAGACAGGGACCCTTAGCGAGCAGTACTTC
>TRBD2|TRBJ2-2|TRBV19|15|.
CASRGTRLNTGELFF
TGTGCCAGTAGGGGGACTAGACTTAACACCGGGGAGCTGTTTTTT
>.|TRBJ1-1|TRBV6-1|14|few
CASSEVWRNTEAFF
TGTGCCAGCAGTGAAGTTTGGAGGAACACTGAAGCTTTCTTT
>.|TRBJ2-7|TRBV30|14|.
CAWGGQIYSYEQYF
TGTGCCTGGGGGGGGCAGATATACTCCTACGAGCAGTACTTC
>.|TRBJ2-7|TRBV6-2/TRBV6-3|15|.
CASSYTQESSYEQYF
TGTGCCAGCAGTTATACACAGGAATCCTCCTACGAGCAGTACTTC
>TRBD2|TRBJ2-1|TRBV27|12|.
CASSETGGPKIF
TGTGCCAGCAGTGAGACGGGAGGGCCCAAGATCTTC
>.|TRBJ1-1|TRBV11-2|15|.
CASSLGAGANTEAFF
TGTGCCAGCAGCTTAGGCGCAGGGGCTAACACTGAAGCTTTCTTT
>TRBD1|TRBJ1-4|TRBV2|14|.
CASSRGQAGEKLFF
TGTGCCAGCAGTAGAGGACAGGCCGGAGAAAAACTGTTTTTT
>.|TRBJ2-1|TRBV6-5|16|.
CASSYLEGSSYNEQFF
TGTGCCAGCAGTTACTTGGAGGGGAGCTCCTACAATGAGCAGTTCTTC
>.|TRBJ1-4|TRBV12-3/TRBV12-4|13|once
CASSLNPEAAQFF
TGTGCCAGCAGTTTAAATCCGGAGGCAGCACAGTTTTTT
>TRBD2|TRBJ2-1|TRBV9|17|few
CASSPRTSGRGGNEQFF
TGTGCCAGCAGCCCAAGAACTAGCGGGAGGGGGGGCAATGAGCAGTTCTTC
>TRBD2|TRBJ2-2|TRBV2|17|.
CASSPTRLAVDTGELFF
TGTGCCAGCAGTCCTACCCGACTAGCGGTTGACACCGGGGAGCTGTTTTTT
>.|TRBJ1-1|TRBV30|12|few
CAWKRGNTEAFF
TGTGCCTGGAAACGGGGGAACACTGAAGCTTTCTTT
>TRBD2|TRBJ2-3|TRBV24-1|18|.
CATSDWATSGLGTDTQYF
TGTGCCACCAGTGATTGGGCGACTAGCGGTCTGGGCACAGATACGCAGTATTTT
>TRBD2|TRBJ2-5|TRBV7-7|15|.
CASSLGGSLQETQYF
TGTGCTAGCAGCTTGGGCGGGAGCCTTCAAGAGACCCAGTACTTC
>.|TRBJ2-1|TRBV6-2/TRBV6-3|15|.
CASSLGGAGNNEQFF
TGTGCCAGCAGTCTGGGTGGGGCAGGTAACAATGAGCAGTTCTTC
>.|TRBJ1-1|TRBV28|15|once
CASSTSGGQETEAFF
TGTGCCAGCAGCACCTCGGGGGGGCAGGAAACTGAAGCTTTCTTT
>.|TRBJ1-5|TRBV28|13|.
CASRADRNQPQHF
TGTGCCAGCAGAGCCGACAGGAATCAGCCCCAGCATTTT